This T cell receptor beta chain appears in the sequencing data of a study of blood T cell repertoires in COVID-19. Background on the study: Sample material is recorded as cDNA or gDNA derived from T cells, B-cell-depleted T cells, or PBMCs.

Only in-frame clones appear in the TCRdb table, and some are missing; sequencing was by immunoSEQ multiplex PCR. This sample has 200,000 to 250,000 clones, with 87% found just once. The sequenced sample was PBMCs or T cells enriched from blood (not recorded which). This TCR was recovered from a young woman with acute COVID-19.

The chain's CDR3 is CASSDRVAEQYF. In DNA form, the CDR3 reads TGTGCCAGCTCAGACAGGGTTGCCGAGCAGTACTTC. The chain is built from TRBV18 and TRBJ2-7; 7 positions agree with TRBD1. The CDR3 sequence is 12 residues long. Germline lookup yields CDR1 KGHSH and CDR2 LQKENI. V shed 5 bases and J 6 bases; nucleotides not matched to a gene: 4.